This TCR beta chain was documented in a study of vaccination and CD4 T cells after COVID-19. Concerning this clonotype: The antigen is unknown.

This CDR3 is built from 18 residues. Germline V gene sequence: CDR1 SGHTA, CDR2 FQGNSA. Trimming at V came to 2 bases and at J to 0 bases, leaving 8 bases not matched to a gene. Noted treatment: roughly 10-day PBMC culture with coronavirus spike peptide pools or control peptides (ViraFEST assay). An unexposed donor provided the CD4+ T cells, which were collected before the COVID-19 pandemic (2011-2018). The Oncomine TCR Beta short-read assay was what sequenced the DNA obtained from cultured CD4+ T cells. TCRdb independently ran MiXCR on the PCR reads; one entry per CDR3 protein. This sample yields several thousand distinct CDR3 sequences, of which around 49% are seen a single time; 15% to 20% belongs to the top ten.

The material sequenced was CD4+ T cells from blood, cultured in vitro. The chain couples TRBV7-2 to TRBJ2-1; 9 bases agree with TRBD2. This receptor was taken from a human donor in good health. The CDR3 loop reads CASSLRASGVYSYNEQFF. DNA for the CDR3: TGTGCCAGCAGCTTAAGGGCTAGCGGGGTTTACTCCTACAATGAGCAGTTCTTC.